Below, 31 T cell receptor beta chains from the same sample are listed, as sequenced in a study of blood T cell repertoires in COVID-19. The method was immunoSEQ multiplex PCR; TCRdb's version includes in-frame clones alone and lacks a portion of them. The repertoire holds under 45,000 clones, around 85% seen once, with over 5% in the top ten. The specimen sequenced was peripheral blood. The receptor source for this set is a man aged 40-49 years with active COVID-19.

The chain links TRBV3-1 (or the pseudogene TRBV3-2) to TRBJ2-5; D not certain. The CDR3 sequence is 15 residues long. Germline loops: CDR1 LGHDT, CDR2 YNNKEL (reference sequence). Trimming shortened V by 0 bases and J by 2 bases, and 10 bases separated the two germline ends. The CDR3 DNA is TGTGCCAGCAGCCAAGATCCGAGCGTTCAAGAGACCCAGTACTTC. Translating gives CASSQDPSVQETQYF.

The J gene is TRBJ2-2, the V gene TRBV29-1; no clear D gene. The germline V gene encodes CDR1 SQVTM and CDR2 ANQGSEA. V lost 4 bases and J 5 bases, leaving 11 bases between the germline ends. CDR3 size: 13 residues. The CDR3 sequence: CSVGLPGTGELFF. The CDR3 DNA sequence: TGCAGCGTTGGGCTCCCCGGGACCGGGGAGCTGTTTTTT.

The rearrangement joins TRBV9 to TRBJ2-1, with TRBD2 matching over 14 bases. The trim removed 0 bases at V and 4 bases at J, leaving 3 bases unmatched. CDR3 length: 17 amino acids. Germline V CDR1 and CDR2: SGDLS, YYNGEE. The CDR3 is CASSVAGTSGGYNEQFF. The CDR3 region has the DNA TGTGCCAGCAGCGTAGCAGGGACTAGCGGGGGTTACAATGAGCAGTTCTTC.

J is TRBJ1-2 and V is TRBV12-3 or TRBV12-4; 8 bases match TRBD1. J lost 8 bases, V lost 4 bases, and 6 bases had no gene match. The CDR3 is made up of 13 amino acids. CDR3 sequence (DNA): TGTGCCAGCAGTTACAGGGGGGAGGGAGGCTACACCTTC. Protein sequence: CASSYRGEGGYTF.

The rearrangement joins TRBV5-1 to TRBJ1-1; D remains ambiguous. V was trimmed by 2 bases and J by 0 bases, leaving 8 bases between them. The germline CDR1 and CDR2 sequences are SGHRS and YFSETQ. The CDR3 has 14 residues. The CDR3 nucleotides read TGCGCCAGCAGCTTTTCACGGTTGAACACTGAAGCTTTCTTT. Its protein product is CASSFSRLNTEAFF.

The chain recombines TRBV3-1 (or the pseudogene TRBV3-2) with TRBJ2-7, with 7 bases fitting TRBD2. This CDR3 contains 14 residues. V shed 1 base, J shed 7 bases, and the junction held 7 bases outside the gene matches. Germline assignment: CDR1 LGHDT and CDR2 YNNKEL (reference sequence). The DNA of the CDR3 is TGTGCCAGCAGCCAAGTGGGAGGGACGGAAGAGCAGTACTTC. It codes for CASSQVGGTEEQYF.

The rearrangement joins TRBV28 to TRBJ1-1, with D tentatively TRBD1 (6 bases). The germline CDR1 and CDR2 sequences are MDHEN and SYDVKM. Trimming stripped 5 bases from V and 0 bases from J, with 16 bases between. This CDR3 is built from 16 residues. The DNA of the CDR3 is TGTGCCAGCAGTCCCATCTTCTGGGGGCTGAACACTGAAGCTTTCTTT. Translating gives CASSPIFWGLNTEAFF.

The chain uses TRBV6-5 and TRBJ1-1; 10 nucleotides line up with TRBD1. CDR3 length: 15 amino acids. With 2 bases clipped from V and 11 bases from J, the junction kept 11 bases outside the gene matches. Germline lookup yields CDR1 MNHEY and CDR2 SVGAGI. The CDR3 spells CASSYRTGGRSAAFF. For the CDR3, the DNA is TGTGCCAGCAGTTACCGGACAGGGGGTCGTTCCGCGGCTTTCTTT.

The V call is TRBV30, the J call TRBJ2-1; TRBD1 aligns across 9 bases. Germline V gene data show CDR1 as GTSNPN and CDR2 as SVGIG (reference sequence). V lost 8 bases to trimming and J lost 5 bases; unmatched junction nucleotides: 13. The CDR3 covers 15 residues. CDR3 sequence reads: CAVTGGSGPDNEQFF. For the CDR3, the DNA is TGTGCCGTGACAGGGGGTTCAGGGCCCGACAATGAGCAGTTCTTC.

The chain recombines TRBV9 with TRBJ1-1, with D uncertain. The germline gives CDR1 SGDLS, CDR2 YYNGEE. Trimming took 0 bases from V and 5 from J, leaving 5 bases between them. This CDR3 comprises 12 residues. This CDR3 reads CASSVAGTEAFF. For the CDR3, the DNA is TGTGCCAGCAGCGTAGCAGGAACTGAAGCTTTCTTT.

This clone has a handful of counts. The chain recombines TRBV2 with TRBJ2-2; no definite D call. With 5 bases removed from V and 0 bases from J, the gap between germline ends came to 13 bases. This CDR3 has 16 residues. Germline values: CDR1 SNHLY, CDR2 FYNNEI. The CDR3: CASSQESLTNTGELFF. The DNA of the CDR3 is TGTGCCAGCAGTCAAGAAAGCCTTACGAACACCGGGGAGCTGTTTTTT.

The chain is built from TRBV28 and TRBJ2-4, with a possible D match to TRBD2 (5 bases). Germline assignment: CDR1 MDHEN and CDR2 SYDVKM. This CDR3 has 13 amino acids. V gave up 1 base and J gave up 8 bases, with 9 bases separating them. CDR3: CASSLLVGDIQYF. In DNA, the CDR3 is TGTGCCAGCAGTTTATTGGTCGGGGACATTCAGTACTTC. Together with reference TRBV28 and TRBJ2-4, the CDR3 gives the full variable domain: DVKVTQSSRYLVKRTGEKVFLECVQDMDHENMFWYRQDPGLGLRLIYFSYDVKMKEKGDIPEGYSVSREKKERFSLILESASTNQTSMYLCASSLLVGDIQYFGAGTRLSVL.

The V call is TRBV7-9, the J call TRBJ2-7; 7 bases align to TRBD1. Germline loops: CDR1 SEHNR, CDR2 FQNEAQ (reference sequence). The CDR3 consists of 16 residues. After removal of 3 bases from V and 3 bases from J, the junction contained 11 bases not matched to a gene. DNA for the CDR3: TGTGCCAGCAGCTTCGGCTCCGACAGGGAAAACTACGAGCAGTACTTC. This sequence encodes CASSFGSDRENYEQYF.

The V gene is TRBV28, the J gene TRBJ2-7, with 11 bases identical to TRBD1. The V and J ends lost 4 bases and 8 bases, in that order; junction bases with no gene match: 7. Germline V gene lookup returns CDR1 MDHEN and CDR2 SYDVKM. CDR3 length: 14 amino acids. CDR3 amino acids: CASSYGDRGGKQYF. The DNA of the CDR3 is TGTGCCAGCAGTTACGGGGACAGGGGGGGTAAGCAGTACTTC.

V is TRBV5-1 and J is TRBJ2-1; 14 bases match TRBD2. CDR1 and CDR2 (germline): SGHRS, YFSETQ. The CDR3 extends over 19 amino acids. V was pared by 0 bases and J by 8 bases, with 13 bases of the junction left unmatched. The CDR3 loop reads CASSLGGVTGTSGSYEQFF. As DNA, the CDR3 is TGCGCCAGCAGCTTGGGAGGGGTTACCGGGACTAGCGGGAGCTATGAGCAGTTCTTC.

The chain joins TRBV15 to TRBJ2-5; 12 positions match TRBD2. CDR1 LNHNV and CDR2 YYDKDF come from the germline V gene (reference sequence). With 3 bases clipped from V and 2 bases from J, the junction kept 16 bases outside the gene matches. CDR3 size: 20 residues. The CDR3 is CATSSGIPLAGGDLQETQYF. The CDR3 nucleotides read TGTGCCACCAGCAGTGGAATCCCCCTAGCGGGGGGGGATTTACAAGAGACCCAGTACTTC.

On this clone itself: Other DNA sequences in the same sample also yield this CDR3. CDR3 nucleotide sequence: TGTGCCAGCAGTTACTCTAACAGGGGGCCCTACAATGAGCAGTTCTTC. This encodes CASSYSNRGPYNEQFF. This chain links TRBV6-5 with TRBJ2-1, with 9 bases identical to TRBD1. The CDR3 is made up of 16 amino acids. V lost 0 bases to trimming and J lost 2 bases; unmatched junction nucleotides: 2. Germline V gene lookup returns CDR1 MNHEY and CDR2 SVGAGI.

The chain recombines TRBV7-9 with TRBJ2-1, with 11 bases fitting TRBD2. V dropped 5 bases and J dropped 6; count of bases not matched to a gene: 15. Looked up from germline, CDR1 is SEHNR and CDR2 is FQNEAQ (reference sequence). The length of the CDR3 is 18 residues. CDR3 DNA sequence: TGTGCCAGCAGCGCTGTTGGACTAGCGGGCCTCCTCGCCAATGAGCAGTTCTTC. It codes for CASSAVGLAGLLANEQFF.

The V call is TRBV7-3, the J call TRBJ2-2, with 7 bases matching TRBD2. The CDR3 consists of 14 residues. The J segment lost 1 base and the V segment lost 5 bases, leaving 1 base of the junction unmatched. CDR1 is SGHTA and CDR2 is FQGTGA in the germline V gene. The CDR3 sequence is CASSASGNTGELFF. CDR3 nucleotide sequence: TGTGCCAGCAGCGCTAGCGGGAACACCGGGGAGCTGTTTTTT.

The gene calls are TRBV27 and TRBJ2-5, with 10 bases that match TRBD2. This CDR3 spans 14 amino acids. V was clipped by 6 bases and J by 5 bases; unmatched bases: 6. The germline gives CDR1 MNHEY, CDR2 SMNVEV (reference sequence). The CDR3, as DNA: TGTGCCAGCAGCTCACTAGCGGGATGGGAGACCCAGTACTTC. Translating it yields CASSSLAGWETQYF.

The CDR3 bases are TGCGCCAGCAGCACCCGGACAGGGTTGATTAATGAGCAGTTCTTC. This codes for CASSTRTGLINEQFF. The chain carries TRBV5-1 and TRBJ2-1; 8 bases match TRBD1. V was pared by 4 bases and J by 7 bases, with 10 bases of the junction left unmatched. The CDR3 consists of 15 residues. Germline CDR1 reads SGHRS; CDR2 reads YFSETQ.

The chain has TRBV13 and TRBJ2-1; 7 nucleotides match TRBD2. With 3 bases clipped from V and 1 base from J, the junction kept 12 bases outside the gene matches. The CDR3 loop spans 18 amino acids. The germline V gene encodes CDR1 PRHDT and CDR2 FYEKMQ (reference sequence). CDR3 loop: CASSFGLAAVYSYNEQFF. The CDR3 DNA is TGTGCCAGCAGCTTCGGGCTAGCGGCAGTTTATTCCTACAATGAGCAGTTCTTC.

The chain carries TRBV5-4 and TRBJ2-7; 9 nucleotides match TRBD2. Germline V gene sequence: CDR1 SGHNT, CDR2 YYREEE (reference sequence). Germline trimming cut 0 bases from V and 7 bases from J; bases unmatched to any gene: 5. The CDR3 totals 14 residues. This CDR3 is CASSLVAGVGEQYF. In DNA form, the CDR3 reads TGTGCCAGCAGCTTGGTAGCGGGAGTCGGGGAGCAGTACTTC.

J is TRBJ1-3 and V is TRBV5-1, with D perhaps matching TRBD1 (6 bases). This CDR3 region has 14 residues. CDR1 is SGHRS, CDR2 YFSETQ, per germline. V lost 3 bases, J lost 3 bases, and 10 bases lay in between. The CDR3 protein is CASSSQQGGNTIYF. CDR3 sequence (DNA): TGCGCCAGCAGCTCGCAACAGGGTGGAAACACCATATATTTT.

The genes are TRBV7-9 and TRBJ2-2; D remains unclear. CDR1 and CDR2 from the germline V gene are SEHNR and FQNEAQ (reference sequence). V was pared by 1 base and J by 0 bases, with 3 bases between. This CDR3 has 14 amino acids. CDR3 amino acids: CASSLGANTGELFF. The CDR3, as DNA: TGTGCCAGCAGCTTAGGCGCGAACACCGGGGAGCTGTTTTTT.

The chain couples TRBV28 to TRBJ1-1, with 9 positions matching TRBD1. Germline CDR1 reads MDHEN; CDR2 reads SYDVKM. V lost 5 bases and J lost 4; bases outside the gene matches: 8. The CDR3 has 15 amino acids. CDR3 DNA: TGTGCCAGCAGTGGGTTACAGGGGGCGGGCACTGAAGCTTTCTTT. Its protein is CASSGLQGAGTEAFF.

This chain connects TRBV27 to TRBJ2-3; D gene ambiguous. Germline CDR1 MNHEY, CDR2 SMNVEV (reference sequence). There are 12 residues in the CDR3. V was clipped by 4 bases and J by 2 bases, with 4 bases between them. CDR3 nucleotides: TGTGCCAGCAGTTCCTTCACAGATACGCAGTATTTT. Its protein is CASSSFTDTQYF.

This clone appeared a single time. The chain is built from TRBV28 and TRBJ2-2; TRBD1 might be the D (6 bases). Germline CDR1 MDHEN, CDR2 SYDVKM. Trimming shortened V by 8 bases and J by 6 bases, and 25 bases separated the two germline ends. The CDR3 spans 17 residues. Here the CDR3 DNA reads TGTGCCAGCTCCCTCATAGGGACACCCCTTCAGGCCGGGGAGCTGTTTTTT. Encoded protein: CASSLIGTPLQAGELFF.

The chain recombines TRBV29-1 with TRBJ1-2; 7 bases fit TRBD1. The CDR3 is 13 residues long. Germline assignment: CDR1 SQVTM and CDR2 ANQGSEA. The junction had 8 bases not matched to a gene; V was cut back by 3 bases and J by 7 bases. The CDR3: CSVDEGAPSGYTF. CDR3 DNA: TGCAGCGTTGATGAGGGGGCGCCGAGTGGCTACACCTTC.

V usage is TRBV28 and J usage is TRBJ1-4, with a weak D call TRBD1 (5 bases). There are 14 residues in the CDR3. V lost 3 bases and J 4 bases, leaving 9 bases between the germline ends. Germline assignment: CDR1 MDHEN and CDR2 SYDVKM. The CDR3 nucleotides read TGTGCCAGCAGTTTGACAGAGCTTAATGAAAAACTGTTTTTT. Protein product: CASSLTELNEKLFF. Filled out from reference TRBV28 and TRBJ1-4, the complete variable domain reads DVKVTQSSRYLVKRTGEKVFLECVQDMDHENMFWYRQDPGLGLRLIYFSYDVKMKEKGDIPEGYSVSREKKERFSLILESASTNQTSMYLCASSLTELNEKLFFGSGTQLSVL.

The J gene is TRBJ2-6, the V gene TRBV4-1; tentative D call: TRBD1 (6 bases). The CDR3 consists of 18 residues. Deletions cut 1 base from V and 4 bases from J, with 17 bases between. Germline loops: CDR1 MGHRA, CDR2 YSYEKL. This CDR3 reads CASSQAGDIFPGANVLTF. The DNA of the CDR3 is TGCGCCAGCAGCCAAGCCGGGGACATATTTCCCGGGGCCAACGTCCTGACTTTC.